This T cell receptor (beta chain) is drawn from a study of blood T cell repertoires in COVID-19. Measured with immunoSEQ multiplex PCR; TCRdb has only the in-frame clones, and not every one. Among some 250,000 clones listed, roughly 80% were seen once. V was clipped by 5 bases and J by 3 bases, with 14 bases between them. This CDR3 is built from 15 residues. Germline V CDR1 and CDR2: LNHDA, SQIVND (reference sequence). The sequence derives from a man aged 50 to 59 with active or convalescent COVID-19. Input material: peripheral blood. The chain recombines TRBV19 with TRBJ1-3, with D possibly being TRBD1 (6 bases). The CDR3 protein is CASSAQGQHGNTIYF. In nucleotides, the CDR3 is TGTGCCAGTAGTGCACAGGGTCAGCATGGAAACACCATATATTTT.